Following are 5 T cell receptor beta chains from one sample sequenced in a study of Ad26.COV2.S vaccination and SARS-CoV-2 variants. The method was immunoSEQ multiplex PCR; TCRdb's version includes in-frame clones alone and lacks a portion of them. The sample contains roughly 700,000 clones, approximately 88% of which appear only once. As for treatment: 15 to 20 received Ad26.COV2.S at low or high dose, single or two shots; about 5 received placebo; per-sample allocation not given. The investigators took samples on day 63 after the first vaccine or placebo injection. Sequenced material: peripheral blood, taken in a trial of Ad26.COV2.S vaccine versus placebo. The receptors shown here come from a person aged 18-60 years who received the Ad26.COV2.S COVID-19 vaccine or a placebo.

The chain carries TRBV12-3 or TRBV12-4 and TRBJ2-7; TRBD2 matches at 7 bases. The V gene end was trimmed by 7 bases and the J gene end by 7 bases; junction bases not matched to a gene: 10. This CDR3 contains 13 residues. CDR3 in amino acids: CASTVVAGDEQYF. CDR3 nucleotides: TGTGCCAGCACCGTGGTGGCGGGGGATGAGCAGTACTTC.

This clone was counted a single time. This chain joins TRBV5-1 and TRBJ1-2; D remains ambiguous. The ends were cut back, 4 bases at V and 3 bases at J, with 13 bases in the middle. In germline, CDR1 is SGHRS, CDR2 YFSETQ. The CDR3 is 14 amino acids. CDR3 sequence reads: CASSTGGLDYGYTF. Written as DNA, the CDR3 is TGCGCCAGCAGCACGGGCGGACTTGACTATGGCTACACCTTC.

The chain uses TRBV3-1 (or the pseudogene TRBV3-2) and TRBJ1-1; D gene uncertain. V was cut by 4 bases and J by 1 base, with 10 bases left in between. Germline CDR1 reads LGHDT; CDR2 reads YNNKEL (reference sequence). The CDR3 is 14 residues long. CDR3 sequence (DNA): TGTGCCAGCAGCCCTCTGTGGCGGAACACTGAAGCTTTCTTT. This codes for CASSPLWRNTEAFF.

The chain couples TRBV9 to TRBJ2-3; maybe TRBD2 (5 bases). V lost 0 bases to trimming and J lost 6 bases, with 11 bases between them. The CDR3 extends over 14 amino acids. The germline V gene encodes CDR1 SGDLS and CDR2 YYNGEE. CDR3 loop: CASSVVGVGDTQYF. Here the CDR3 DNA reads TGTGCCAGCAGCGTAGTGGGAGTCGGGGATACGCAGTATTTT.

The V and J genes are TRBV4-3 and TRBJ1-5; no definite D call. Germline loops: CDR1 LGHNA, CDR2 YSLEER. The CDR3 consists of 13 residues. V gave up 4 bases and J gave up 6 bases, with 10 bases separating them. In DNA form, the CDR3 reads TGCGCCAGCAGCCGAACAGAGGGTCAGCCCCAGCATTTT. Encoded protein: CASSRTEGQPQHF.